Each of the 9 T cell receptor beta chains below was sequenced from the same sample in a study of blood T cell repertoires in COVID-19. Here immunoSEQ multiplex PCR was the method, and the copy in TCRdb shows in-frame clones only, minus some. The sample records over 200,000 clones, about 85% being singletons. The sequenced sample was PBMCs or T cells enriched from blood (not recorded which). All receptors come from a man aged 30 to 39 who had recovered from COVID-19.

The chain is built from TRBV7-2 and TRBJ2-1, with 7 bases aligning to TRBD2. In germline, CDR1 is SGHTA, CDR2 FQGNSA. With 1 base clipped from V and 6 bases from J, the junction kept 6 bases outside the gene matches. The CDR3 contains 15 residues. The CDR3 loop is CASSLGGGPGNEQFF. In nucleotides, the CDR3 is TGTGCCAGCAGCTTAGGCGGGGGTCCCGGCAATGAGCAGTTCTTC.

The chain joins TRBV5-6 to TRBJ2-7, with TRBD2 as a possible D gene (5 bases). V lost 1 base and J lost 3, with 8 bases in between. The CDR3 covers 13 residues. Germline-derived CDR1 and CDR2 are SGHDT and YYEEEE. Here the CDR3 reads CASSLSGYYEQYF. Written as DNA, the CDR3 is TGTGCCAGCAGCTTGTCGGGGTACTACGAGCAGTACTTC.

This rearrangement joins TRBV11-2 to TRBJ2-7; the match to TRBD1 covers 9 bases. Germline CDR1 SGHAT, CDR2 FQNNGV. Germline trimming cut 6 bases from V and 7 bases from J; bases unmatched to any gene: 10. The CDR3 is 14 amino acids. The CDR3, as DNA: TGTGCCAGCAGGAGTATGGGACAGGGTTCGGAGCAGTACTTC. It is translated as CASRSMGQGSEQYF.

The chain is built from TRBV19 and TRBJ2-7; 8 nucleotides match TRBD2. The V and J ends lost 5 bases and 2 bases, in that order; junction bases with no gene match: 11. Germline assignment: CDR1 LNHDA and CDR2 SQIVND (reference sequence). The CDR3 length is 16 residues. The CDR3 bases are TGTGCCAGTAGTTTCCTAAGCGGGGGTAAAACCTACGAGCAGTACTTC. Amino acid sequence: CASSFLSGGKTYEQYF.

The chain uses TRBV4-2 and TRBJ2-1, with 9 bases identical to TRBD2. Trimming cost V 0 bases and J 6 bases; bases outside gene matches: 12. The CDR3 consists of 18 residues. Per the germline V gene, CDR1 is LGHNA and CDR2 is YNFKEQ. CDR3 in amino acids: CASSQDGVGRAGGNEQFF. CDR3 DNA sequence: TGTGCCAGCAGCCAAGATGGGGTCGGGCGAGCGGGAGGCAATGAGCAGTTCTTC.

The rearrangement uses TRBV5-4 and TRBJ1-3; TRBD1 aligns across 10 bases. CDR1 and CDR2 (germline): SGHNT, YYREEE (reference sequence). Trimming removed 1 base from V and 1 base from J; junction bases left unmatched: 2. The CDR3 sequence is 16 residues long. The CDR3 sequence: CASSLRTGGSGNTIYF. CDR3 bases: TGTGCCAGCAGCTTGAGGACAGGGGGTTCTGGAAACACCATATATTTT.

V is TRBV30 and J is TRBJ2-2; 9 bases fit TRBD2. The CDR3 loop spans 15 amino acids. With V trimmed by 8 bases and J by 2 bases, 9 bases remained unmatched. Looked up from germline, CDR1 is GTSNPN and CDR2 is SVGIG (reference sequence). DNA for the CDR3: TGTGCCGGGCGGGGCGGGGGGGTCAACACCGGGGAGCTGTTTTTT. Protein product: CAGRGGGVNTGELFF.

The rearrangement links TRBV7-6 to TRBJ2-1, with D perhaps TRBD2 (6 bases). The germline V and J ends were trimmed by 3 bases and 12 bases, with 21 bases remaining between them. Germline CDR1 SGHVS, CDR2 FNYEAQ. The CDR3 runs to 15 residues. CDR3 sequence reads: CASSFSSARGFRQFF. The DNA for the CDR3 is TGTGCCAGCAGCTTTTCGTCGGCTCGGGGGTTTCGGCAGTTCTTC.

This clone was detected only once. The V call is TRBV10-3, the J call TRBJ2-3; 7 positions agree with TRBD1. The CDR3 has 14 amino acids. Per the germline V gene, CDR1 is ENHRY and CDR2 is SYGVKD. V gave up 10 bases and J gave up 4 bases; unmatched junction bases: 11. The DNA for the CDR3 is TGTGCCAGCGAAACCCCAGGGACAGCAGATACGCAGTATTTT. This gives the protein CASETPGTADTQYF.